This record looks at one TCR beta chain sequence and its context. This clonotype was observed at least ten times. The target of this receptor is not known. No qualities accompany the bases; no much larger clone lies one base away. The sample belongs to a study of T cells in Graves' hyperthyroidism and ophthalmopathy (dated by TCRdb to about 2019). Regarding the research as a whole: Peripheral blood was sampled at the time of initial diagnosis, prior to any treatment. To identify distinguishing TCR V-J signatures, a discovery cohort of about 100 patients was used, comprising 43 with Graves' ophthalmopathy and approximately 58 with stable Graves' hyperthyroidism. Whether ophthalmopathy could be predicted prospectively was tested in an independent validation cohort made up of under 20 hyperthyroidism patients plus 17 patients who later progressed to ophthalmopathy. For training and testing, the 95 to 100 patients in the discovery cohort were randomly divided in a 7:3 ratio. In about 6 Graves' hyperthyroidism patients, the study also compared T-cell repertoires from thyroid tissue with T-cell repertoires from blood. Following sampling, methimazole starting at 30 mg daily was given to hyperthyroidism patients, and high-dose intravenous methylprednisolone was given to ophthalmopathy patients. TCR Vbeta CDR3 sequencing of 140 or so peripheral blood samples (around 45 ophthalmopathy, roughly 74 hyperthyroidism and approximately 17 progressor patients) is reported in the paper.

General study outcomes and caveats: A 13 V-J signature model separated ophthalmopathy from stable hyperthyroidism, with nearly 90% sensitivity and approximately 81% specificity in cross-validation and 80%/75% in testing. Sample size was not statistically predetermined, and blinding of investigators to group allocation was not performed. Most expanded thyroid clonotypes (frequency above 0.001) were also detected in blood, suggesting blood repertoires may reflect thyroid immune responses. During validation, the model predicted progression to ophthalmopathy a median of around 6 months ahead of onset, with roughly 65% sensitivity and 72% to 80% specificity.

Based on the germline V gene, the CDR1 and CDR2 sequences are SGHTA and FQGNSA. The trim is 6 bases for V and 4 bases for J, with a gap of 6 bases between the germline ends. Counted from cysteine to phenylalanine, this CDR3 has 11 amino acids. Kept here is only the CDR3 DNA, which spans 33 bases and is read in frame from base 1. Moderately to severely active disease, a Clinical Activity Score of at least 3, a NOSPECS grade of at least 4, and a duration under 3 months were present in ophthalmopathy patients. The study excluded patients with uncontrolled infections, other autoimmune diseases, pregnancy or lactation. Diagnoses were based on clinical symptoms, serum thyroxine and TRAb, thyroid ultrasound and orbital computed tomography. Ficoll-Paque density gradient centrifugation was used to isolate PBMCs from approximately 11 ml of fresh peripheral blood. Trizol reagent was used to extract total RNA, and RNA quality was then checked on an Agilent 2100 Bioanalyzer.

The TCR beta CDR3 regions were amplified from RNA transcripts. The first round of RT-PCR for the TCR CDR3 was performed with the HTBI primer set and the Qiagen OneStep RT-PCR kit. A second multiplex PCR round built the libraries, followed by size selection and purification. Paired-end sequencing of the libraries was performed with 100 bp reads on an Illumina HiSeq2000. As for how the authors treated the data: SOAPnuke was used to process the raw data, removing reads that contained adapters or uncalled bases, had a mean Phred below 15, or lacked an exact match to the constant primer or identifier. High-quality paired reads were merged with COPE v1.2.5, and unique nucleotide sequences were defined as clonotypes. Clonotypes were aligned to IMGT TRBV, TRBD and TRBJ reference segments using MiTCR v1.1. Analysis was restricted to V-J combinations with a frequency above 0.0001, which covered roughly 99% of repertoires. The TCS score was defined as F50 (clonal expansion) divided by E x V (chaos), with BLOSUM62-based TCRdist calculated between CDR3 peptides within each V-J. Welch's t-statistics and random forest reduced around 520 V-J features to 13, which were used in a naive Bayes classifier (R e1071). The raw public reads went through TCRdb reprocessing: fastp at Q25, MiXCR clone calling, in-frame beta chains kept. Each CDR3 protein gets just one entry, which takes the most common genes and DNA from the rows behind it. It is TCRdb's table, rather than the study itself, that gives the V and J calls and clone size. The sample table contains 660,000 or so distinct CDR3 sequences; only one count was recorded for around 21% of them. About 34% of the sample rests with the top ten.

The sequence was collected from a man in his thirties or forties with Graves' ophthalmopathy. The sample was blood. The rearranged chain carries TRBV7-2 and TRBJ1-2; matching of 6 bases hints at TRBD1 as the D gene. The nucleotides read TGTGCCAGCAGGGACAGCTATGGCTACACCTTC. This yields the protein CASRDSYGYTF.